This T cell receptor (beta chain) appears in the sequencing data of a study of cytomegalovirus exposure and HLA in healthy donors. CDR1 is MNHEY, CDR2 SMNVEV, per germline (reference sequence). V dropped 1 base and J dropped 5 bases, with 11 bases sitting between them. This CDR3 has 14 residues. The PCR employed 60 Vbeta primers together with 13 Jbeta primers. Measured with immunoSEQ multiplex PCR; TCRdb has only the in-frame clones, and not every one. The sample has 100,000 to 150,000 clones, over 70% seen once. The chain carries TRBV27 and TRBJ1-2; unclear D gene. This TCR was sampled from a woman in her thirties or forties in good health and CMV-seronegative. The source material was PBMCs. This CDR3 reads CASSLFPDGYGYTF. The CDR3 DNA follows: TGTGCCAGCAGTTTATTCCCCGACGGGTATGGCTACACCTTC.